This section outlines one T cell receptor (beta chain) sequence together with its context. The data were produced by immunoSEQ multiplex PCR, yet TCRdb's version contains in-frame clones alone and is incomplete. This sample has hundreds of thousands of clones, with 92% found just once. The CDR3 is made up of 15 amino acids. CDR1 is SGHAT, CDR2 FQNNGV, per germline. The V gene lost 5 bases and the J gene lost 6 bases, with 18 bases spanning the gap. This specimen comes from a study of shared clonotypes between healthy human individuals. Naive CD8 cells comprised CD45RO-negative, CCR7-positively selected cells, excluding terminally differentiated effector memory CD45RA+ cells. Within Nashville, Tennessee resided all donors, each a Caucasian adult.

V usage is TRBV11-2 and J usage is TRBJ2-3, with a possible D match to TRBD2 (6 bases). Sequencing was performed on naive CD8+ T cells sorted from blood. The clonotype was recovered from a man aged 30-40 years in good health. The CDR3 spells CASSHLVTSRDTQYF. DNA for the CDR3: TGTGCCAGCAGCCACCTCGTGACTAGTCGGGATACGCAGTATTTT.